This T cell receptor (beta chain) was observed in a study of shared clonotypes between healthy human individuals. Notes on this clone: Its specificity is unknown.

The germline gives CDR1 MDHEN, CDR2 SYDVKM. Between the trimmed V and J ends, which lost 6 bases and 5 bases, there was a span of 23 bases. CDR3 length: 17 residues. General study results and limits: Memory subsets had estimated richness that was generally smaller than that of naive subsets. Clonotypes which were not shared had lower generation probabilities than clonotypes that all four donors shared. The study's rarefaction showed incomplete sorted-subset sequencing despite large depth.

Deep-level settings were used for running the assay. Repertoires were generated with immunoSEQ multiplex PCR, while TCRdb's copy carries only in-frame clones and drops some. This table holds 850,000 to 1,200,000 clones, about 80% found once. The sample comprised memory CD4+ T cells sorted from blood. Subset reported: CD45RA-negative fraction. The genes are TRBV28 and TRBJ1-5, with a weak D call TRBD1 (6 bases). This receptor was obtained from a man in his late teens or twenties in good health. CDR3 amino acids: CASSLGMRQDWDQPQHF. The DNA for the CDR3 is TGTGCCAGCAGCCTAGGTATGCGACAGGACTGGGATCAGCCCCAGCATTTT.